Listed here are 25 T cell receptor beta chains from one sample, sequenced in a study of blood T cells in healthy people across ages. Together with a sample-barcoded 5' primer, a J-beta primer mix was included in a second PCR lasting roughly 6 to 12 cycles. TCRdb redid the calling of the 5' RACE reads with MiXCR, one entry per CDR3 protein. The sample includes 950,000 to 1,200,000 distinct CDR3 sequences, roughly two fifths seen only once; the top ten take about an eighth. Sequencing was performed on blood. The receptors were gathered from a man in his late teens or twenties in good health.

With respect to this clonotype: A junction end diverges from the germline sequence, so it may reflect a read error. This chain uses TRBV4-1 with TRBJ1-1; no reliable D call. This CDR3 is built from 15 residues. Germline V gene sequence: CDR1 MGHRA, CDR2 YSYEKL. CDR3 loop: CAGSQGPQTNTEAFF. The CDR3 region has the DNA TGCGCCGGCAGCCAAGGTCCCCAGACCAACACTGAAGCTTTCTTT.

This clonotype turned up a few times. DNA of the CDR3: TGTGCCAGCAGCTTAGGGTTCAGCGCAGATACGCAGTATTTT. Its translation: CASSLGFSADTQYF. The rearrangement links TRBV7-2 to TRBJ2-3; D remains unclear. V was cut by 1 base and J by 4 bases, with 9 bases left in between. In germline, CDR1 is SGHTA, CDR2 FQGNSA. The CDR3 extends over 14 amino acids.

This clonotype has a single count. CDR3: CASSQDMISQGEAFF. DNA of the CDR3: TGCGCCAGCAGCCAAGATATGATTTCTCAGGGTGAAGCTTTCTTT. The chain has TRBV4-3 and TRBJ1-1; TRBD1 is a possible D gene (5 bases). CDR1 is LGHNA, CDR2 YSLEER, per germline. The germline V and J ends were trimmed by 0 bases and 7 bases, with 15 bases remaining between them. CDR3 size: 15 residues.

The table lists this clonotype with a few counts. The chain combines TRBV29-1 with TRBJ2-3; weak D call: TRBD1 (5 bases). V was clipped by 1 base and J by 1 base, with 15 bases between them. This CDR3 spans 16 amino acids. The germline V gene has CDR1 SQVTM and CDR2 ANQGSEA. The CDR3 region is CSVEGGRLPGTDTQYF. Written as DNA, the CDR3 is TGCAGCGTTGAAGGGGGCCGACTGCCTGGCACAGATACGCAGTATTTT.

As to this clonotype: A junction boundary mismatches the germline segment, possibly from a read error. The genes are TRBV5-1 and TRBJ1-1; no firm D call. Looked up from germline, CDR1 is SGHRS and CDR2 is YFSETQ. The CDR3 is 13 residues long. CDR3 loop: CACSLTTNTEAFF. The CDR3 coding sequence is TGCGCCTGCAGCCTGACAACGAACACTGAAGCTTTCTTT. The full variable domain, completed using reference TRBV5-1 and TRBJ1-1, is KAGVTQTPRYLIKTRGQQVTLSCSPISGHRSVSWYQQTPGQGLQFLFEYFSETQRNKGNFPGRFSGRQFSNSRSEMNVSTLELGDSALYLCACSLTTNTEAFFGQGTRLTVV.

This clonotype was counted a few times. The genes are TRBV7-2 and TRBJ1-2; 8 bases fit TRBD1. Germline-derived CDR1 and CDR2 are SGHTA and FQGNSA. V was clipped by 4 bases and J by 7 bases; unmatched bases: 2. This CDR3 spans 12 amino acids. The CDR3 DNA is TGTGCCAGCAGCTCAGGGGGCGCTGGCTACACCTTC. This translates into CASSSGGAGYTF. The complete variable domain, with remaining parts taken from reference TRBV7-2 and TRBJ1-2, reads GAGVSQSPSNKVTEKGKDVELRCDPISGHTALYWYRQSLGQGLEFLIYFQGNSAPDKSGLPSDRFSAERTGGSVSTLTIQRTQQEDSAVYLCASSSGGAGYTFGSGTRLTVV.

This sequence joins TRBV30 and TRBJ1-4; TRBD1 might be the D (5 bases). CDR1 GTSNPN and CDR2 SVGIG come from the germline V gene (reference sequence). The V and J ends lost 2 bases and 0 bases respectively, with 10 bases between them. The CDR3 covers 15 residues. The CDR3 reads CAWSLQQATNEKLFF. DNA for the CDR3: TGTGCCTGGAGTTTACAACAGGCAACTAATGAAAAACTGTTTTTT.

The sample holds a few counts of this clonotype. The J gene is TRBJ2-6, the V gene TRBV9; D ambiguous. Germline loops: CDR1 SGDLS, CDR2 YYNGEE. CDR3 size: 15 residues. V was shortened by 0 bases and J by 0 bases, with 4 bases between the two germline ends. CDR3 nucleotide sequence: TGTGCCAGCAGCGTAGCCACCTCTGGGGCCAACGTCCTGACTTTC. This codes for CASSVATSGANVLTF.

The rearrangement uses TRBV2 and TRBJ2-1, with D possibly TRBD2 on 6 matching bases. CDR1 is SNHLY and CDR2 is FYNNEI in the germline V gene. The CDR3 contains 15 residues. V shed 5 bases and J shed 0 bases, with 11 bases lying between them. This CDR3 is CASSKGGISYNEQFF. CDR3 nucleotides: TGTGCCAGCAGTAAGGGCGGGATCTCCTACAATGAGCAGTTCTTC.

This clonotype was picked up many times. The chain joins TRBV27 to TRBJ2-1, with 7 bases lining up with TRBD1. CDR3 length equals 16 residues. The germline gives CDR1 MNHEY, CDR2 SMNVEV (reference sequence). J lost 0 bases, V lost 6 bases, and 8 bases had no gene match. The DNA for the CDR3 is TGTGCCAGCAGCCCCCGCGCAGGGGGCTCCTACAATGAGCAGTTCTTC. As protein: CASSPRAGGSYNEQFF.

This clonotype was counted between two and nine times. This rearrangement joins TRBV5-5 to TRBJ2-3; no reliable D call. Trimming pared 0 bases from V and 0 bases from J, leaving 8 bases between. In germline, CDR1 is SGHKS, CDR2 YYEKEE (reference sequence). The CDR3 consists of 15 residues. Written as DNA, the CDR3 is TGTGCCAGCAGCTTGGTTAGAACTAGCACAGATACGCAGTATTTT. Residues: CASSLVRTSTDTQYF.

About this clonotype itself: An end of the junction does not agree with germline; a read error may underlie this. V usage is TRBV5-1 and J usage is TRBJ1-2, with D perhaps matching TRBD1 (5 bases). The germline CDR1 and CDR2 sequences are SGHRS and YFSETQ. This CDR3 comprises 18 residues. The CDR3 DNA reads TGCGCCAGCAGCTTTTTTCTGGAAGGGGATCTCCGAAACTATGGCTGCACCTTC. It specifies CASSFFLEGDLRNYGCTF.

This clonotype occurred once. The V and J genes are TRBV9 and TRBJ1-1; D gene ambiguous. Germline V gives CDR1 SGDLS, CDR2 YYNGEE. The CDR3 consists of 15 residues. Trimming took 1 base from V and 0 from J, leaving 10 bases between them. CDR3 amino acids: CASSVNGRMNTEAFF. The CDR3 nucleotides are TGTGCCAGCAGCGTAAATGGGAGAATGAACACTGAAGCTTTCTTT. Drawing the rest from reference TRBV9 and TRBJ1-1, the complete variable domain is DSGVTQTPKHLITATGQRVTLRCSPRSGDLSVYWYQQSLDQGLQFLIQYYNGEERAKGNILERFSAQQFPDLHSELNLSSLELGDSALYFCASSVNGRMNTEAFFGQGTRLTVV.

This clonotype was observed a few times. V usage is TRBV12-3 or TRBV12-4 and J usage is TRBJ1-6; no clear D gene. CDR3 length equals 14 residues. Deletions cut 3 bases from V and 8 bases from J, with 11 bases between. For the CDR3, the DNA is TGTGCCAGCAGTTTGGCCTTGGCCTATTCACCCCTCCACTTT. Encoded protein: CASSLALAYSPLHF.

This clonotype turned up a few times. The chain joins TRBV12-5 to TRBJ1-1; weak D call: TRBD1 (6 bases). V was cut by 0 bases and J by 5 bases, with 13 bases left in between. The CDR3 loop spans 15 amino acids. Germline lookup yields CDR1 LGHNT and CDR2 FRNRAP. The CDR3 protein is CASGLVRAGETEAFF. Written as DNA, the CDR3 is TGTGCTAGTGGTTTGGTACGGGCAGGGGAGACTGAAGCTTTCTTT. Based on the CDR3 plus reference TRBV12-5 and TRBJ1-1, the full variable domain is DARVTQTPRHKVTEMGQEVTMRCQPILGHNTVFWYRQTMMQGLELLAYFRNRAPLDDSGMPKDRFSAEMPDATLATLKIQPSEPRDSAVYFCASGLVRAGETEAFFGQGTRLTVV.

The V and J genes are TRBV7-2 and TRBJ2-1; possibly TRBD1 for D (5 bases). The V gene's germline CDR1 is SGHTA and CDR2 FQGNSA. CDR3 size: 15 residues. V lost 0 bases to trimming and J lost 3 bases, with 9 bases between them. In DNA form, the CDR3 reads TGTGCCAGCAGCTTAGCCGGACACGACTACAATGAGCAGTTCTTC. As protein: CASSLAGHDYNEQFF.

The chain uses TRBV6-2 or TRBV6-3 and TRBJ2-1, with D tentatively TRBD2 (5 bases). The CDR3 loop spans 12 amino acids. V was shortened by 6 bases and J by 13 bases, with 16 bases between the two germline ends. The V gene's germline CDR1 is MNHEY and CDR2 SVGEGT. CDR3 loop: CASSDGSTGQFF. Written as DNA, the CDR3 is TGTGCCAGCAGCGACGGGTCCACGGGACAGTTCTTC.

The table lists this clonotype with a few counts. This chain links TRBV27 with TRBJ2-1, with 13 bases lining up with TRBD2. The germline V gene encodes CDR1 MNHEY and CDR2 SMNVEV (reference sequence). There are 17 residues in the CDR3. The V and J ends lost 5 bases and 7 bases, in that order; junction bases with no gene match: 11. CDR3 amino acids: CASSPGGTSGVRNEQFF. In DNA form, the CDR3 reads TGTGCCAGCAGTCCGGGCGGGACTAGCGGGGTGAGAAATGAGCAGTTCTTC.

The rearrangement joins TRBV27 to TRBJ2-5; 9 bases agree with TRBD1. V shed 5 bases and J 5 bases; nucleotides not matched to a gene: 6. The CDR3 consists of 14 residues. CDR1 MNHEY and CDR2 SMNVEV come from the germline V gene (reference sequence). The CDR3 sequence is CASSNYRGRETQYF. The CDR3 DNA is TGTGCCAGCAGTAACTACAGGGGGCGGGAGACCCAGTACTTC.

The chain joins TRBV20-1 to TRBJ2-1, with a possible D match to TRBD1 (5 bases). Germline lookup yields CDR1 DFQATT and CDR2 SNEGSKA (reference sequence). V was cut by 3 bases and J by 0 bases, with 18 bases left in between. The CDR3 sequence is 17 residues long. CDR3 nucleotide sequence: TGCAGTGCTAGGAGGTACAGGCAGTGGAGCTCCTACAATGAGCAGTTCTTC. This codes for CSARRYRQWSSYNEQFF.

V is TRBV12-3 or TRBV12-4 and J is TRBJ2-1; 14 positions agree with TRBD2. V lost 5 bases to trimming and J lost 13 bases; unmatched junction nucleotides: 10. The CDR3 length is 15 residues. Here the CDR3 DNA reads TGTGCCAGCAGTGCGAGACTAGCGGGGGGGCAGACACAGTTCTTC. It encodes CASSARLAGGQTQFF.

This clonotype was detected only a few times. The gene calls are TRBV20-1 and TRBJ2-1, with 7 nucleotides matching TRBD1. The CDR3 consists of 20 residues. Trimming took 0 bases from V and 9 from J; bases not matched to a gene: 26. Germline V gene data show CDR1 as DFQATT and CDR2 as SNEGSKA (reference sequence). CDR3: CSAREYVTGLHDLVWSEQFF. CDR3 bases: TGCAGTGCTAGAGAGTATGTGACAGGGTTACATGATTTGGTCTGGAGTGAGCAGTTCTTC.

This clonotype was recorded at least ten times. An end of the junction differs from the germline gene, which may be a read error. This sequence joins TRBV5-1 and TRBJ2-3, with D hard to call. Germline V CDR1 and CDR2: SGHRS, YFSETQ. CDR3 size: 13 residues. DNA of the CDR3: TGTGCCAGCAGCTTAGTCCCTACAGATACGCAGTATTTT. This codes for CASSLVPTDTQYF.

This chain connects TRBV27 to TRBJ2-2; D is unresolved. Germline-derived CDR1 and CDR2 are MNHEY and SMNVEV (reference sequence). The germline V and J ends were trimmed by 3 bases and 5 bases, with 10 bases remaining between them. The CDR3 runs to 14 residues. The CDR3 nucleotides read TGTGCCAGCAGTTTCGAGTATAATACCGGGGAGCTGTTTTTT. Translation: CASSFEYNTGELFF.

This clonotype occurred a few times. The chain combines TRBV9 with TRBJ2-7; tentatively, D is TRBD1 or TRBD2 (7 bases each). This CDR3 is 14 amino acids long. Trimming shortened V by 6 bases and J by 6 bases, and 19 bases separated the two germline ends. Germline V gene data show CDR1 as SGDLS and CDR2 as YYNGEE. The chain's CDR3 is CASNSGGGFGEQYF. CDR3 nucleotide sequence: TGTGCCAGCAACTCAGGGGGGGGATTCGGCGAGCAGTACTTC.